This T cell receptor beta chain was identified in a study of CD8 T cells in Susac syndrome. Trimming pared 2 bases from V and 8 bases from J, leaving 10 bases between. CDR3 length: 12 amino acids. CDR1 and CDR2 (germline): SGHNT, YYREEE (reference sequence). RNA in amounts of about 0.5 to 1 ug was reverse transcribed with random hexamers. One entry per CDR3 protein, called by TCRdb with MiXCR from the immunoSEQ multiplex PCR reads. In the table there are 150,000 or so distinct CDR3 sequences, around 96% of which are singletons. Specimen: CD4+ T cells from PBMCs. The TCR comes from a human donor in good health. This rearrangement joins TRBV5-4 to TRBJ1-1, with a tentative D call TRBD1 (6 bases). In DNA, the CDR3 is TGTGCCAGCAGCTTACAGGGTGGGGAAGCTTTCTTT. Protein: CASSLQGGEAFF.